Presented here are 28 T cell receptor beta chains from one specimen sequenced in a study of blood T cell repertoires in COVID-19. Repertoires were generated with immunoSEQ multiplex PCR, while TCRdb's copy carries only in-frame clones and drops some. This sample has some 89,000 clones; approximately 79% occur once, and the top ten carry 11%. Material for sequencing was peripheral blood. The receptors shown here come from a man in his 70s with acute or convalescent COVID-19.

This chain connects TRBV10-2 to TRBJ1-1; 8 bases line up with TRBD1. The CDR3 runs 17 residues. Unmatched junction bases numbered 7, after V lost 0 bases and J lost 1 base. Per the germline V gene, CDR1 is WSHSY and CDR2 is SAAADI. As DNA, the CDR3 is TGCGCCAGCAGTGAGTCCCTAGGACAGGGAACGAACACTGAAGCTTTCTTT. Amino acids: CASSESLGQGTNTEAFF.

The gene calls are TRBV12-3 or TRBV12-4 and TRBJ2-2, with 7 bases fitting TRBD1. J was trimmed by 6 bases and V by 6 bases; bases with no gene match: 4. The CDR3 is 13 amino acids. The CDR3, as DNA: TGTGCCAGCAGACCACAGGGGTCCGGGGAGCTGTTTTTT. As protein: CASRPQGSGELFF.

The V gene is TRBV28, the J gene TRBJ1-2; 8 bases agree with TRBD1. This CDR3 is 14 amino acids long. CDR1 and CDR2 (germline): MDHEN, SYDVKM. The trim removed 5 bases at V and 4 bases at J, leaving 6 bases unmatched. The CDR3 sequence is CASSTRGPRYGYTF. CDR3 nucleotide sequence: TGTGCCAGCAGTACCAGGGGGCCGCGCTATGGCTACACCTTC.

This sequence joins TRBV2 and TRBJ1-5, with TRBD1 as a possible D gene (6 bases). The CDR3 length is 14 residues. Germline assignment: CDR1 SNHLY and CDR2 FYNNEI. V was clipped by 6 bases and J by 9 bases, with 18 bases between them. The CDR3 bases are TGTGCCAGCAGGGAAAACCCAGGGGCGAGGCCCCAGCATTTT. This codes for CASRENPGARPQHF.

This clone appeared a few times. The CDR3 here is CASSQASGLRGNTIYF. DNA for the CDR3: TGTGCCAGCAGCCAAGCCTCCGGCTTGCGGGGAAACACCATATATTTT. The rearrangement links TRBV14 to TRBJ1-3; D gene unclear. The CDR3 has 16 residues. Germline-derived CDR1 and CDR2 are SGHDN and FVKESK. Trimming took 1 base from V and 4 from J, leaving 14 bases between them.

This chain uses TRBV18 with TRBJ1-1; D uncertain. Germline lookup yields CDR1 KGHSH and CDR2 LQKENI. Trimming removed 0 bases at V and 3 bases at J, with 14 bases between. The CDR3 has 16 amino acids. This CDR3 is CASSPPLGEKDTEAFF. The CDR3 DNA reads TGTGCCAGCTCACCACCCCTCGGGGAGAAGGACACTGAAGCTTTCTTT.

The J gene is TRBJ1-5, the V gene TRBV24-1; 8 bases agree with TRBD1. Losses at the gene ends were 5 bases for V and 4 bases for J; bases not matched to a gene: 3. Looked up from germline, CDR1 is KGHDR and CDR2 is SFDVKD. The CDR3 consists of 14 residues. The CDR3: CATSGDRRNQPQHF. In DNA form, the CDR3 reads TGTGCCACCAGTGGGGACAGGAGGAATCAGCCCCAGCATTTT.

V and J are TRBV27 and TRBJ2-5; D remains ambiguous. V gave up 1 base and J gave up 5 bases, with 8 bases separating them. Per germline, CDR1 MNHEY and CDR2 SMNVEV (reference sequence). The CDR3 loop spans 13 amino acids. The CDR3 loop reads CASSLLARETQYF. Written as DNA, the CDR3 is TGTGCCAGCAGTTTATTGGCGAGGGAGACCCAGTACTTC.

The chain carries TRBV19 and TRBJ2-7; 7 nucleotides agree with TRBD1. In germline, CDR1 is LNHDA, CDR2 SQIVND (reference sequence). The V segment lost 1 base and the J segment 0 bases; nucleotides outside the gene matches: 3. The CDR3 contains 15 residues. The CDR3 bases are TGTGCCAGTAGTATAGGGACAGGCTACTCCTACGAGCAGTACTTC. As protein: CASSIGTGYSYEQYF.

The rearrangement joins TRBV11-2 to TRBJ2-7, with 8 nucleotides matching TRBD2. Unmatched junction bases numbered 2, after V lost 5 bases and J lost 2 bases. Germline loops: CDR1 SGHAT, CDR2 FQNNGV. This CDR3 spans 13 amino acids. The CDR3 spells CASSPGGPYEQYF. CDR3 bases: TGTGCCAGCAGCCCGGGGGGGCCCTACGAGCAGTACTTC.

V and J are TRBV29-1 and TRBJ1-1, with D unclear. The CDR3 is 12 residues long. V gave up 4 bases and J gave up 0 bases, with 6 bases separating them. CDR1 and CDR2 (germline): SQVTM, ANQGSEA. CDR3 DNA sequence: TGCAGCGTTGTACAGCTGAACACTGAAGCTTTCTTT. This translates into CSVVQLNTEAFF.

CDR3 sequence (DNA): TGTGCCAGCTATAATGGGGGACATTCCTACAATGAGCAGTTCTTC. Protein product: CASYNGGHSYNEQFF. This rearrangement joins TRBV5-4 to TRBJ2-1; a possible D gene is TRBD1 (6 bases). This CDR3 comprises 15 residues. Looked up from germline, CDR1 is SGHNT and CDR2 is YYREEE (reference sequence). The ends were cut back, 7 bases at V and 1 base at J, with 15 bases in the middle.

The chain employs TRBV20-1 and TRBJ2-3; 13 nucleotides match TRBD2. Germline CDR1 is DFQATT and CDR2 is SNEGSKA (reference sequence). The CDR3 covers 16 residues. J gave up 1 base and V 3 bases, and 4 bases lay outside the gene matches. The CDR3 coding sequence is TGCAGTGCTAGTCCCGGACTAGCGGGGGGCACAGATACGCAGTATTTT. Translating it yields CSASPGLAGGTDTQYF.

This clone was counted between two and nine times. The chain employs TRBV28 and TRBJ2-3, with 8 bases lining up with TRBD1. The J segment lost 1 base and the V segment lost 3 bases, leaving 6 bases of the junction unmatched. Germline CDR1 and CDR2: MDHEN and SYDVKM. This CDR3 has 16 amino acids. Here the CDR3 DNA reads TGTGCCAGCAGTTTGGGGTGGGGACAGGGCACAGATACGCAGTATTTT. Translating gives CASSLGWGQGTDTQYF. The complete variable domain, with remaining parts taken from reference TRBV28 and TRBJ2-3, reads DVKVTQSSRYLVKRTGEKVFLECVQDMDHENMFWYRQDPGLGLRLIYFSYDVKMKEKGDIPEGYSVSREKKERFSLILESASTNQTSMYLCASSLGWGQGTDTQYFGPGTRLTVL.

This sequence joins TRBV2 and TRBJ1-4, with D perhaps matching TRBD1 (6 bases). Germline V gene sequence: CDR1 SNHLY, CDR2 FYNNEI. The CDR3 is 14 amino acids. The ends were cut back, 8 bases at V and 5 bases at J, with 15 bases in the middle. This CDR3 reads CASGPGHRNEKLFF. CDR3 coding DNA: TGTGCCAGCGGGCCGGGACACAGAAATGAAAAACTGTTTTTT.

V and J are TRBV7-2 and TRBJ1-2, with 8 bases matching TRBD1. Per the germline V gene, CDR1 is SGHTA and CDR2 is FQGNSA. After removal of 5 bases from V and 3 bases from J, the junction contained 8 bases not matched to a gene. The CDR3 loop spans 15 amino acids. Written as DNA, the CDR3 is TGTGCCAGCAGCCCCTCGGACAGGGTCGACTATGGCTACACCTTC. This gives the protein CASSPSDRVDYGYTF.

The chain uses TRBV19 and TRBJ2-2; D remains unclear. Germline CDR1 is LNHDA and CDR2 is SQIVND (reference sequence). The CDR3 has 12 residues. The germline V and J ends were trimmed by 5 bases and 3 bases, with 4 bases remaining between them. CDR3 in DNA: TGTGCCAGTAGTCGAGACACCGGGGAGCTGTTTTTT. Amino acid sequence: CASSRDTGELFF.

The chain combines TRBV7-9 with TRBJ1-2; 7 bases are a match to TRBD1. The germline V gene encodes CDR1 SEHNR and CDR2 FQNEAQ (reference sequence). Unmatched junction bases numbered 4, after V lost 5 bases and J lost 4 bases. There are 13 residues in the CDR3. CDR3 in DNA: TGTGCCAGCAGCGACAGGGACCTCTATGGCTACACCTTC. Residues: CASSDRDLYGYTF.

The chain is built from TRBV28 and TRBJ2-6, with 8 bases lining up with TRBD1. CDR3 length equals 18 residues. Germline values: CDR1 MDHEN, CDR2 SYDVKM. V was clipped by 2 bases and J by 4 bases; unmatched bases: 10. The CDR3 is CASSLKRTGYSGANVLTF. CDR3 coding DNA: TGTGCCAGCAGTTTAAAGAGGACAGGGTATTCCGGGGCCAACGTCCTGACTTTC.

The rearrangement uses TRBV7-9 and TRBJ2-5, with a possible D match to TRBD1 (6 bases). This CDR3 has 15 amino acids. Germline CDR1 is SEHNR and CDR2 is FQNEAQ (reference sequence). Trimming pared 1 base from V and 6 bases from J, leaving 15 bases between. The CDR3 is CASSLEGTGMKTQYF. As DNA, the CDR3 is TGTGCCAGCAGCTTAGAGGGAACAGGGATGAAGACCCAGTACTTC.

This chain's CDR3 is CASSFDQPQHF. CDR3 in DNA: TGTGCCAGCAGCTTTGATCAGCCCCAGCATTTT. The V and J genes are TRBV6-5 and TRBJ1-5; D remains unclear. Germline assignment: CDR1 MNHEY and CDR2 SVGAGI. Deletions cut 6 bases from V and 5 bases from J, with 5 bases between. The CDR3 runs 11 residues.

This sequence joins TRBV29-1 and TRBJ2-1; tentatively, D is TRBD2 (6 bases). The CDR3 runs to 14 residues. Per germline, CDR1 SQVTM and CDR2 ANQGSEA. V was trimmed by 5 bases and J by 8 bases, leaving 19 bases between them. CDR3 region: CSVHRGGVKDEQFF. The CDR3 DNA follows: TGCAGCGTTCACAGAGGAGGGGTTAAGGATGAGCAGTTCTTC.

V is TRBV25-1 and J is TRBJ1-2; weak D call: TRBD1 (6 bases). The CDR3 length is 15 residues. Germline-derived CDR1 and CDR2 are MGHDK and SYGVNS. Deletions cut 3 bases from V and 8 bases from J, with 19 bases between. Written as DNA, the CDR3 is TGTGCCAGCAGTGATGGGACCAAGGGGGGGTACGGCTACACCTTC. Translation gives CASSDGTKGGYGYTF.

The chain uses TRBV7-9 and TRBJ2-5, with TRBD1 matching over 8 bases. The CDR3 sequence is 14 residues long. The junction had 7 bases not matched to a gene; V was cut back by 6 bases and J by 4 bases. The V gene's germline CDR1 is SEHNR and CDR2 FQNEAQ (reference sequence). CDR3 nucleotides: TGTGCCAGCAGTCCAGGGGGCGGGGCAGAGACCCAGTACTTC. It encodes CASSPGGGAETQYF.

The rearrangement uses TRBV27 and TRBJ2-3, with TRBD1 matching over 11 bases. With 5 bases clipped from V and 5 bases from J, the junction kept 6 bases outside the gene matches. The CDR3 runs 15 residues. Germline V gives CDR1 MNHEY, CDR2 SMNVEV (reference sequence). CDR3 sequence: CASSVRDRGRDTQYF. The CDR3 DNA reads as TGTGCCAGCAGTGTTCGGGACAGGGGGAGAGATACGCAGTATTTT.

The genes are TRBV25-1 and TRBJ1-2, with D possibly TRBD1 on 5 matching bases. Germline CDR1 is MGHDK and CDR2 is SYGVNS. The CDR3 length is 14 residues. Trimming stripped 4 bases from V and 4 bases from J, with 13 bases between. This CDR3 reads CASSGAGWVYGYTF. For the CDR3, the DNA is TGTGCCAGCAGTGGGGCAGGGTGGGTCTATGGCTACACCTTC.

The gene calls are TRBV30 and TRBJ2-2; D is possibly TRBD1 (6 bases). The germline V gene has CDR1 GTSNPN and CDR2 SVGIG (reference sequence). The CDR3 has 14 amino acids. The V end was cut by 2 bases, the J end by 4 bases, with 11 bases between. For the CDR3, the DNA is TGTGCCTGGAGTACCGGGACATCCACCGGGGAGCTGTTTTTT. It translates to CAWSTGTSTGELFF.

V is TRBV4-1 and J is TRBJ1-1; 8 nucleotides line up with TRBD1. The CDR3 consists of 15 residues. Per the germline V gene, CDR1 is MGHRA and CDR2 is YSYEKL. Trimming at V came to 3 bases and at J to 3 bases, leaving 6 bases not matched to a gene. CDR3: CASSQRTGPYTEAFF. The CDR3 DNA reads as TGCGCCAGCAGCCAGAGGACAGGGCCATACACTGAAGCTTTCTTT.